Reported below is one TCR beta chain. In the source study's methods: Amplification of reference gene primers provided the estimated nucleated cell counts. TCRdb's copy holds only in-frame clones and misses some; the assay was immunoSEQ multiplex PCR. Clonal size and the V and J genes are those of that table, whereas D and trimming came from the DNA. In the table there are tens of thousands of clones, 90% of which are singletons. The entry originates in a study of blood T cell repertoires in COVID-19. Background on the study: Sources were T cells, B-cell-depleted T cells, or PBMCs; the material itself was cDNA or gDNA.

The CDR3 sequence is 11 residues long. Germline V gene data show CDR1 as MNHEY and CDR2 as SMNVEV (reference sequence). V shed 3 bases and J 10 bases; nucleotides not matched to a gene: 2. The sequencing sample was made of peripheral blood. The TCR comes from a man in his 70s with acute or convalescent COVID-19. V gene TRBV27 combines with J gene TRBJ1-2; 7 bases map to TRBD1. CDR3 nucleotides: TGTGCCAGCAGTTTCCAGGGGGACTACACCTTC. It specifies CASSFQGDYTF.